This TCR beta chain was documented in a study of shared clonotypes between healthy human individuals. Study at large: Three plates each covered CD4 naive and memory; CD8 naive two, CD8 memory one. Findings of the study overall: Naive subsets tended to show greater estimated richness than memory subsets.

Repertoires were generated with immunoSEQ multiplex PCR, while TCRdb's copy carries only in-frame clones and drops some. This table has about 650,000 clones, roughly 95% appearing once. Remarks on this clone: As yet, its antigen is unknown.

Trimming removed 10 bases from V and 4 bases from J, with 17 bases in between. The CDR3 extends over 13 amino acids. Germline assignment: CDR1 SNHLY and CDR2 FYNNEI. Terminally differentiated effector memory CD45RA+ cells were left out of the naive CD8 fraction, which was CD45RO-negative and positively selected for CCR7. This TCR derives from a woman aged 25 to 39 in good health. What was sequenced was naive CD8+ T cells sorted from blood. The J gene is TRBJ2-7, the V gene TRBV2; maybe TRBD2 (6 bases). CDR3 region: CATWAGLSYEQYF. The DNA of the CDR3 is TGTGCCACCTGGGCGGGACTTTCTTACGAGCAGTACTTC.